This T cell receptor (beta chain) appears in the sequencing data of a study of control samples from healthy donors and cancer patients. Clones were read by immunoSEQ multiplex PCR, and TCRdb kept only the in-frame ones, dropping some. The repertoire includes roughly 120,000 clones, about 87% of them detected once, and 9% to 14% sits in the top ten. Germline V gene sequence: CDR1 SGHTS, CDR2 YDEGEE. The CDR3 has 14 amino acids. The junction had 4 bases not matched to a gene; V was cut back by 0 bases and J by 5 bases. Source material: blood. The TCR was taken from a man aged 25 to 40 in good health. The genes are TRBV5-8 and TRBJ2-5; 7 bases agree with TRBD2. This CDR3 is CASSLAGEGETQYF. CDR3 nucleotide sequence: TGTGCCAGCAGCTTGGCCGGGGAGGGGGAGACCCAGTACTTC.